What follows describes a single TCR beta chain. This CDR3 is built from 14 residues. Germline loops: CDR1 SEHNR, CDR2 FQNEAQ (reference sequence). V trimming: 0 bases; J trimming: 7 bases; junction bases outside the gene matches: 3. The sample is drawn from a study of blood T cell repertoires in COVID-19. Study summary: Donors in the United States, Italy and Spain gave samples during acute or convalescent COVID-19. PBMCs, B-cell-depleted T cells, or T cells provided the cDNA or gDNA that made up the material.

Per the authors' pipeline: Reference gene primer amplification yielded estimated nucleated cell counts. Here immunoSEQ multiplex PCR was the method, and the copy in TCRdb shows in-frame clones only, minus some. V and J calls and clone size are given by that table; D and trimming were obtained from the DNA. Among just under 350,000 clones listed, approximately 90% were seen once. This TCR derives from a woman aged 18-30 years who had recovered from COVID-19. Sequencing was done on a sample of peripheral blood. The J gene is TRBJ2-1, the V gene TRBV7-9; 7 bases map to TRBD2. CDR3 coding DNA: TGTGCCAGCAGCTTAGCAGCGGGACTGAATGAGCAGTTCTTC. Translated: CASSLAAGLNEQFF.